This T cell receptor beta chain was sequenced in a study of shared clonotypes between healthy human individuals (TCRdb year 2020). Concerning the study at large: The cohort included three men and a couple of women between 18 and 49 years of age. For each donor, CD4 naive and CD4 memory were each run on three plates, CD8 naive on two plates, and CD8 memory on one plate. Blood TCR repertoires of five healthy adults were deeply sequenced to estimate repertoire size and the extent of clonotype sharing between individuals. To increase sequencing depth and limit assay-specific biases, different laboratories used diverse techniques to prepare libraries and sequence TCR repertoires. Per donor, leukapheresis produced somewhere between about 0.94 and 10 billion PBMCs. Results and caveats for the whole study, not just this receptor: Pairwise subsampling led to the expectation that sequencing depth would affect the degree of clonotype sharing among donors. Incomplete sequencing was indicated by rarefaction of sorted-subset datasets, despite the large sequencing depth. Clonotypes shared by all four sorted-subset donors showed higher generation probabilities than non-shared clonotypes. The genetic and exposure-history diversity represented was limited by the small number of donors. Roughly 5.2% of naive CD4, roughly 3.5% of naive CD8, around 2.3% of memory CD4, and approximately 0.39% of memory CD8 clonotypes were shared across a few donors. Sampling was restricted to blood, and TCR repertoires in tissue are likely to differ from TCR repertoires in blood. Naive subsets generally had larger estimated clonotype richness than memory subsets did.

For the CD8 naive samples, CD45RO-negative cells were positively selected for CCR7, yielding a CD45RA+CCR7+ population from which TemRA cells were excluded. Healthy HIV-negative adults with no recently reported acute infections or vaccinations were included as donors. Every donor was a Caucasian adult living in Nashville, Tennessee, USA. Blood was collected by leukapheresis, and PBMCs were isolated by Ficoll-Histopaque density gradient centrifugation and then cryopreserved in liquid nitrogen vapor phase. Purity and quantity of every magnetically sorted T cell population were checked by analytical flow cytometry. Genomic DNA was isolated from each sorted fraction and quantified by UV absorbance on a Nanodrop 2000c. Using the deep immunoSEQ assay, TCR CDR3 regions were amplified from genomic DNA by multiplex PCR. For each cell subset, the extracted genomic DNA was distributed evenly across all wells of several immunoSEQ 96-well plates, and each plate served as one replicate. For sorted subsets, each replicate PCR was loaded with approximately 190 ng genomic DNA, equivalent to about 33,000 T cell genomes. Purified libraries were measured with a Qubit 3.0 fluorometer, size-checked on a Bioanalyzer 2100, and measured again with the KAPA Library Quantification kit. Each immunoSEQ 96-well plate was sequenced on its own single-read 150-cycle Illumina NextSeq 550 flow cell. Turning to the authors' computational methods: The immunoSEQ output contained only junctional sequences without quality scores, so filtering could not match that applied to full-length reads. To assign V/J genes and CDR3, sequences were annotated using PyIR, a Python wrapper for IgBLAST v1.9, with IMGT germline references. Reads were removed for weak V/J assignments (E-value above 1e-6), missing CDR3, stop codons, out-of-frame junctions, or ambiguous translated residues. V3J clonotypes were defined as sequences sharing the same inferred V gene, J gene, and CDR3 amino acid sequence. Percentage overlap between repertoires was calculated by dividing the number of shared unique clonotypes by the size of the smaller repertoire. Three approaches were used to assess repertoire richness: RTK rarefaction, the Chao1 estimator, and Recon v2.1 estimates of unobserved clonotypes. Generation probabilities were computed with OLGA for all TCRbeta clonotypes obtained by the gDNA method from several donors. In its TCRdb copy, this immuneACCESS table keeps in-frame sequences only and misses some clones. Where compared with another copy, unresolved V genes explain less than half of these, and the others have no known cause. V and J calls and clone size follow that table, whereas D and trimming were derived from the DNA. The sample table holds over 750,000 clones, of which roughly 96% were seen once. The ten largest clones take up under 0.3% of the sample.

For this clone: What antigen it recognizes has not been identified. Nothing much larger sits one base from this clone, and base qualities are not available. The same CDR3 arises from other DNA sequences in this sample as well.

Per the germline V gene (reference sequence), MNHEY is the CDR1 and SMNVEV is the CDR2. The CDR3, from cysteine to phenylalanine, totals 13 residues. The CDR3 DNA has 39 bases and is translated from base 1. V was cut back by 6 bases and J by 5 bases, leaving a gap of 11 bases between them. The sample consisted of naive CD8+ T cells sorted from blood. The sample's cell subset or site label, decoded: CD45RA+CCR7+. The rearrangement joined TRBV27 to TRBJ2-1; no D segment can be confidently identified. The sequence was collected from a man aged 25-45 years in good health. Here the CDR3 is given as CASSLDRNNEQFF. The DNA sequence follows: TGTGCCAGCAGCCTGGACCGAAACAATGAGCAGTTCTTC.